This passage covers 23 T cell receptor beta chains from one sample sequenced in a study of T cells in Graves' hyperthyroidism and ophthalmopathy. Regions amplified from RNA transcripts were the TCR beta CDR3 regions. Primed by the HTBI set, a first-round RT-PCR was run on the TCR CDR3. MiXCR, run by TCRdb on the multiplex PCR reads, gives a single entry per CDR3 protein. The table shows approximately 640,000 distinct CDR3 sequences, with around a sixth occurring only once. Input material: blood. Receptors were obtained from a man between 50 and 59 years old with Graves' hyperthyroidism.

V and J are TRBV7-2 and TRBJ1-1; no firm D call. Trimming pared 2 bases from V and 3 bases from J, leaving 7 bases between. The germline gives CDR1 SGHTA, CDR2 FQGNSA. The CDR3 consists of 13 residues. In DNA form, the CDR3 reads TGTGCCAGCAGCTTACTCTGGTACACTGAAGCTTTCTTT. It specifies CASSLLWYTEAFF.

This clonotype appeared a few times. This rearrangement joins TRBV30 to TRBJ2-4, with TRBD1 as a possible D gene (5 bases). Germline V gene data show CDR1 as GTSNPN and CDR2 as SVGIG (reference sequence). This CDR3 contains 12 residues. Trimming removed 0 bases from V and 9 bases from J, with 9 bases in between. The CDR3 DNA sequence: TGTGCCTGGAGTGTCCAGGGCGGCATTCAGTACTTC. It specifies CAWSVQGGIQYF.

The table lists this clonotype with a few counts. The CDR3: CSARVPPTNEKLFF. Written as DNA, the CDR3 is TGCAGTGCTAGAGTCCCTCCAACTAATGAAAAACTGTTTTTT. The chain uses TRBV20-1 and TRBJ1-4, with unresolved D. The ends were cut back, 1 base at V and 0 bases at J, with 6 bases in the middle. Germline lookup yields CDR1 DFQATT and CDR2 SNEGSKA (reference sequence). This CDR3 spans 14 amino acids.

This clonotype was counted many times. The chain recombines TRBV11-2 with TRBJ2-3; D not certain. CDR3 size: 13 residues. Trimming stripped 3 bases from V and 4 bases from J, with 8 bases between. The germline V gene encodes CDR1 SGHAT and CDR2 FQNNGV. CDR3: CASSFRSSDTQYF. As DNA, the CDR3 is TGTGCCAGCAGCTTCAGATCCTCAGATACGCAGTATTTT. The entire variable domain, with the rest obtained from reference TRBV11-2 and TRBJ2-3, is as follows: EAGVAQSPRYKIIEKRQSVAFWCNPISGHATLYWYQQILGQGPKLLIQFQNNGVVDDSQLPKDRFSAERLKGVDSTLKIQPAKLEDSAVYLCASSFRSSDTQYFGPGTRLTVL.

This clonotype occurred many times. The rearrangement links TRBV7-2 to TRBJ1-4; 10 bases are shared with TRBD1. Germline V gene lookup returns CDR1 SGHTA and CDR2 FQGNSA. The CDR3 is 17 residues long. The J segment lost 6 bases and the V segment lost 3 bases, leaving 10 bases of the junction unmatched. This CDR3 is CASSFPRDRGGDEKLFF. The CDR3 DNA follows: TGTGCCAGCAGCTTTCCCCGGGACAGGGGAGGGGATGAAAAACTGTTTTTT.

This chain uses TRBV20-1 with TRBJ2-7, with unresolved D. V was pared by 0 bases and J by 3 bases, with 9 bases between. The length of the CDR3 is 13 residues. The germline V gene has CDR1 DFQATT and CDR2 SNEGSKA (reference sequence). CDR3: CSARDQLVYEQYF. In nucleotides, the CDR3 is TGCAGTGCTAGAGATCAGTTAGTCTACGAGCAGTACTTC.

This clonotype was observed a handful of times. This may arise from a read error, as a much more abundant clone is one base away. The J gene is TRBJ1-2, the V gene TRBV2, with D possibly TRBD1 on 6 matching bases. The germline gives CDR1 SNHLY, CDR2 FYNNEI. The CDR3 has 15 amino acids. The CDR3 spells CASSEDGGGNYGCTF. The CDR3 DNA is TGTGCCAGCAGTGAAGATGGGGGCGGGAACTATGGCTGCACCTTC. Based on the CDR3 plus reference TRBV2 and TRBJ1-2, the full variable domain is EPEVTQTPSHQVTQMGQEVILRCVPISNHLYFYWYRQILGQKVEFLVSFYNNEISEKSEIFDDQFSVERPDGSNFTLKIRSTKLEDSAMYFCASSEDGGGNYGCTFGSGTRLTVV.

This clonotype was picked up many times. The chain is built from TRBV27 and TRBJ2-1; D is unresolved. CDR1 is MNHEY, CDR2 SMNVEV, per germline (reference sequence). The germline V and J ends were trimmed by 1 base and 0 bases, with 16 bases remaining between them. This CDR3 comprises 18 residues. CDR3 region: CASSLFFGGGSSYNEQFF. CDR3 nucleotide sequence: TGTGCCAGCAGTTTATTTTTTGGCGGCGGTAGCTCCTACAATGAGCAGTTCTTC.

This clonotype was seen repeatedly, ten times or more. CDR3 nucleotides: TGTGCCAGCAGCTTAGGGGGTGGGTCAAGGGAAAGAGAGACCCAGTACTTC. It encodes CASSLGGGSRERETQYF. The chain joins TRBV7-3 to TRBJ2-5; possibly TRBD1 or TRBD2 for D (5 bases each). The CDR3 totals 17 residues. Germline CDR1 and CDR2: SGHTA and FQGTGA. V gave up 2 bases and J gave up 4 bases, with 20 bases separating them.

This CDR3 reads CASSPVGGSTDTQYF. In DNA, the CDR3 is TGTGCCAGCAGCCCCGTAGGGGGTAGCACAGATACGCAGTATTTT. The V gene is TRBV7-3, the J gene TRBJ2-3; D is perhaps TRBD1 (6 bases). CDR1 and CDR2 from the germline V gene are SGHTA and FQGTGA. CDR3 length: 15 amino acids. V was trimmed by 5 bases and J by 0 bases, leaving 12 bases between them.

The CDR3 coding sequence is TGCGCCAGCAGCCAAGATACAGGGTCCACGAACACCGGGGAGCTGTTTTTT. It yields the protein CASSQDTGSTNTGELFF. The V and J genes are TRBV4-3 and TRBJ2-2; D might be TRBD1 (6 bases). Between the trimmed V and J ends, which lost 0 bases and 0 bases, there was a span of 11 bases. The CDR3 sequence is 17 residues long. The germline V gene encodes CDR1 LGHNA and CDR2 YSLEER.

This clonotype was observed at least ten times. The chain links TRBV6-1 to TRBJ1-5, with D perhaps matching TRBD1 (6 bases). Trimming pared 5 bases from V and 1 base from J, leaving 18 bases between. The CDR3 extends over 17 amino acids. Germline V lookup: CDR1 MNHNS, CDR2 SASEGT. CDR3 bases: TGTGCCAGCAGTACGGGAAACAGGGAGAACAGCAATCAGCCCCAGCATTTT. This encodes CASSTGNRENSNQPQHF.

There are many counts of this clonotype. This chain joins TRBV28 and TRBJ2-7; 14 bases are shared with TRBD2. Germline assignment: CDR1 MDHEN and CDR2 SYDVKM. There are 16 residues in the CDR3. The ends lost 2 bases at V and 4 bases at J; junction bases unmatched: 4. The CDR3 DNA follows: TGTGCCAGCAGTTTAGCCGGGACTAGCGGGAGTTACGAGCAGTACTTC. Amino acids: CASSLAGTSGSYEQYF.

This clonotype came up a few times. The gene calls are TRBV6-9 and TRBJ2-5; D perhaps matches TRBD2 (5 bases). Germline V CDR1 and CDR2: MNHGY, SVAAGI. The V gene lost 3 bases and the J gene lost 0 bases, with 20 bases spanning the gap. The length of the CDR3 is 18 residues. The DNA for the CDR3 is TGTGCCAGCAGTTACTCGAAAAGGGTTCCCGGGAACCAAGAGACCCAGTACTTC. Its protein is CASSYSKRVPGNQETQYF.

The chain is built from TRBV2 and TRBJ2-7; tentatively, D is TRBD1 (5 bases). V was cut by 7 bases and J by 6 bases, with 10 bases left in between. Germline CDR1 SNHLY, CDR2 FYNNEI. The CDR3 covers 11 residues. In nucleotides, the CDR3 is TGTGCCAGCAACCCCGACAGCGAGCAGTACTTC. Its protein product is CASNPDSEQYF.

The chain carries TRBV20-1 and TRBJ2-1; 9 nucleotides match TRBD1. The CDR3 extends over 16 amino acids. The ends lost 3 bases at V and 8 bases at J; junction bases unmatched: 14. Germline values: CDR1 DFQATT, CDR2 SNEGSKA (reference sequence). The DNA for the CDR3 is TGCAGTGCTAGCCCCCAAGGGACAGGGAATCGGCATGAGCAGTTCTTC. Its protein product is CSASPQGTGNRHEQFF.

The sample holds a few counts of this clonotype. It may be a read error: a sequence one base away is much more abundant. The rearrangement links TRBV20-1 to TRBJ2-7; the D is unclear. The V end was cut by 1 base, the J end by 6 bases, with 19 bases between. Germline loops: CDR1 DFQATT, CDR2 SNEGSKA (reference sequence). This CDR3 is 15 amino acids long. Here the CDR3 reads CSARATATATSEQYF. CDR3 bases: TGCAGTGCTAGAGCGACGGCGACTGCAACCTCCGAGCAGTACTTC.

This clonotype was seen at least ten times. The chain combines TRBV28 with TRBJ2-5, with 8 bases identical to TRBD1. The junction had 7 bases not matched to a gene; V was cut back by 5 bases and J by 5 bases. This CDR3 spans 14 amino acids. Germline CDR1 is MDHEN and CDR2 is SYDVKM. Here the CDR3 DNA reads TGTGCCAGCAGTCTCCAGGACAGGGTGGAGACCCAGTACTTC. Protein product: CASSLQDRVETQYF.

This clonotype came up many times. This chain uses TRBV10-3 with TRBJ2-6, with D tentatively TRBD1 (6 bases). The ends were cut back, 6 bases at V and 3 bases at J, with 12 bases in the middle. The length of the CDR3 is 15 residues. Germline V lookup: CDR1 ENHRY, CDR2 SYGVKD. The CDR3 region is CAIRDSVGGANVLTF. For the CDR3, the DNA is TGTGCCATCAGGGACAGTGTAGGTGGGGCCAACGTCCTGACTTTC.

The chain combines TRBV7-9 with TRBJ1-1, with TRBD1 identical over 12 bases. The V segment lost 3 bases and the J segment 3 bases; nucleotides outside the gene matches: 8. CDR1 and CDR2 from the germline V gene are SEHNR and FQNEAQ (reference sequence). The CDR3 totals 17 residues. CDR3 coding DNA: TGTGCCAGCAGCTTGATTTGGGACAGGGGGCCGGACACTGAAGCTTTCTTT. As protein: CASSLIWDRGPDTEAFF.

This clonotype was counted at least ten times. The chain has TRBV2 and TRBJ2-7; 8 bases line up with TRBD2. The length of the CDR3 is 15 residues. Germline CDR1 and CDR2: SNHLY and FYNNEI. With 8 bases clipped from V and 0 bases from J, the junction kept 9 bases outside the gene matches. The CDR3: CASRRERGGSYEQYF. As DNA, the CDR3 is TGTGCCAGCCGTAGAGAACGGGGGGGCTCCTACGAGCAGTACTTC.

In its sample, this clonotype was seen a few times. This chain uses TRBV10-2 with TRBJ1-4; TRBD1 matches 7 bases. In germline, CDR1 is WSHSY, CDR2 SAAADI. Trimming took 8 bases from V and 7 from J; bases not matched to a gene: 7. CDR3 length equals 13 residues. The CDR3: CASQTGIGEKLFF. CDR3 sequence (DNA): TGCGCCAGCCAGACAGGGATTGGTGAAAAACTGTTTTTT.

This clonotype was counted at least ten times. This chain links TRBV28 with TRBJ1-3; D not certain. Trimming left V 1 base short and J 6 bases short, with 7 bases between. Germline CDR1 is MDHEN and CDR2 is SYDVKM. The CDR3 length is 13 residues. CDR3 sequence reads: CASSLSGVNTIYF. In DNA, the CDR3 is TGTGCCAGCAGTTTATCCGGGGTAAACACCATATATTTT.